Below, 6 T cell receptor beta chains from the same sample are listed, as sequenced in a study of blood T cell repertoires in COVID-19. Data came from immunoSEQ multiplex PCR; TCRdb stores just in-frame clones and leaves some out. This repertoire shows approximately 300,000 clones, about 89% found once; its top ten account for under 3%. What was sequenced was PBMCs or T cells enriched from blood (not recorded which). These TCRs come from a woman between 18 and 29 years old who had recovered from COVID-19.

The chain uses TRBV7-2 and TRBJ1-1; 9 bases fit TRBD1. CDR1 SGHTA and CDR2 FQGNSA come from the germline V gene. The trim removed 4 bases at V and 1 base at J, leaving 4 bases unmatched. CDR3 length: 15 amino acids. As DNA, the CDR3 is TGTGCCAGCAGCTACTGGACAGGGGAGAACACTGAAGCTTTCTTT. This translates into CASSYWTGENTEAFF.

This chain connects TRBV7-9 to TRBJ1-1; unclear D gene. Germline lookup yields CDR1 SEHNR and CDR2 FQNEAQ (reference sequence). The length of the CDR3 is 12 residues. The V gene lost 2 bases and the J gene lost 8 bases, with 9 bases spanning the gap. The CDR3 protein is CASSLRTGEAFF. Written as DNA, the CDR3 is TGTGCCAGCAGCTTAAGGACGGGAGAAGCTTTCTTT.

V usage is TRBV19 and J usage is TRBJ1-5; D not certain. V gave up 3 bases and J gave up 9 bases, with 15 bases separating them. Germline V gene data show CDR1 as LNHDA and CDR2 as SQIVND (reference sequence). There are 14 residues in the CDR3. The CDR3 loop reads CASSMAEGLRPQHF. CDR3 DNA sequence: TGTGCCAGTAGTATGGCCGAGGGTCTCCGGCCCCAGCATTTT. Using reference TRBV19 and TRBJ1-5 for the parts outside the CDR3, the full variable domain is DGGITQSPKYLFRKEGQNVTLSCEQNLNHDAMYWYRQDPGQGLRLIYYSQIVNDFQKGDIAEGYSVSREKKESFPLTVTSAQKNPTAFYLCASSMAEGLRPQHFGDGTRLSIL.

This clone has a single count. The chain recombines TRBV5-1 with TRBJ1-2; 7 positions match TRBD1. V lost 0 bases and J lost 6; bases outside the gene matches: 5. The germline V gene encodes CDR1 SGHRS and CDR2 YFSETQ. The CDR3 is 14 amino acids. The CDR3 sequence is CASSLAPGTDGYTF. The CDR3 DNA reads as TGCGCCAGCAGCTTGGCCCCGGGGACAGATGGCTACACCTTC.

The rearrangement uses TRBV9 and TRBJ2-3, with 7 positions matching TRBD2. The junction had 8 bases not matched to a gene; V was cut back by 4 bases and J by 3 bases. This CDR3 is 15 amino acids long. Germline CDR1 and CDR2: SGDLS and YYNGEE. The CDR3 reads CASSPLSSGTDTQYF. CDR3 nucleotides: TGTGCCAGCAGCCCGCTTTCTAGCGGAACAGATACGCAGTATTTT.

This clone was seen a single time. The rearrangement links TRBV25-1 to TRBJ2-1, with TRBD2 identical over 9 bases. After removal of 0 bases from V and 4 bases from J, the junction contained 10 bases not matched to a gene. The CDR3 loop spans 18 amino acids. Germline V gives CDR1 MGHDK, CDR2 SYGVNS. Written as DNA, the CDR3 is TGTGCCAGCAGTGAATATGGGCAGAGCGGGGGGCAGTACAATGAGCAGTTCTTC. This translates into CASSEYGQSGGQYNEQFF.